This T cell receptor beta chain was sequenced in a study of shared clonotypes between healthy human individuals. Study as a whole: Three plates each covered CD4 naive and memory; CD8 naive two, CD8 memory one.

For this clone: Its cognate antigen is unknown.

This table comes from immunoSEQ multiplex PCR, and its TCRdb copy is limited to in-frame clones, with some not included. Seen here are under 850,000 clones, 72% observed once, and the top ten hold approximately 1.7%. CD4+ cells yielded CD45RA+ naive and CD45RA-negative memory subsets. Overall study findings and caveats: A few donors had about 5.1% of their naive CD4 clonotypes in common.

The germline V gene encodes CDR1 SGHRS and CDR2 YFSETQ. Trimming shortened V by 0 bases and J by 2 bases, and 17 bases separated the two germline ends. The CDR3 contains 17 residues. This rearrangement joins TRBV5-1 to TRBJ2-5; D ambiguous. This receptor was obtained from a woman in her twenties or thirties in good health. Sequencing input: memory CD4+ T cells sorted from blood. As to subset: CD45RA-negative fraction. The CDR3 DNA follows: TGCGCCAGCAGCTTGGGCCGAGTCTCGCTACTTCAAGAGACCCAGTACTTC. It translates to CASSLGRVSLLQETQYF.